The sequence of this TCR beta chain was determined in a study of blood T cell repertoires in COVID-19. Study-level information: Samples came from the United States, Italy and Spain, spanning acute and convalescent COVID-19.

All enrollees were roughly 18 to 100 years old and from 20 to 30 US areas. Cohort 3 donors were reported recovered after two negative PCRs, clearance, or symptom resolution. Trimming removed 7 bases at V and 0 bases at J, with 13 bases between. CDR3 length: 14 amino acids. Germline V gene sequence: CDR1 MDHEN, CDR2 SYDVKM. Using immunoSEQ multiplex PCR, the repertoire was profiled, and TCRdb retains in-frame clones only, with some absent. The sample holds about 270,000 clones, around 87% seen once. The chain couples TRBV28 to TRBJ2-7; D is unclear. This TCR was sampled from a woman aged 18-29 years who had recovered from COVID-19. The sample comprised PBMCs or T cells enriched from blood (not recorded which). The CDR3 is CASNPDSSSYEQYF. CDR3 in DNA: TGTGCCAGCAATCCCGACTCAAGCTCCTACGAGCAGTACTTC. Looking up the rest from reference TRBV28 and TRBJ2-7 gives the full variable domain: DVKVTQSSRYLVKRTGEKVFLECVQDMDHENMFWYRQDPGLGLRLIYFSYDVKMKEKGDIPEGYSVSREKKERFSLILESASTNQTSMYLCASNPDSSSYEQYFGPGTRLTVT.